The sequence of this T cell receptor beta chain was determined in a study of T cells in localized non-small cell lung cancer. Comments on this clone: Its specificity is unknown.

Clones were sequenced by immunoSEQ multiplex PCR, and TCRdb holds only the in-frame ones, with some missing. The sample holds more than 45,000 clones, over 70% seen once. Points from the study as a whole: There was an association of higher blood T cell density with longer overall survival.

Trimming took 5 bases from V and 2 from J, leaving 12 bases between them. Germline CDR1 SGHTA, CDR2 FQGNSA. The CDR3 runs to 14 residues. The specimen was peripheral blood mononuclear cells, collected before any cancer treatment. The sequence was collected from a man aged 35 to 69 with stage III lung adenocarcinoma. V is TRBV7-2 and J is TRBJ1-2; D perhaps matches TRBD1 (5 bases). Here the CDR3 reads CASSPGGDNYGYTF. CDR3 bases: TGTGCCAGCAGCCCGGGAGGGGACAACTATGGCTACACCTTC.